Presented here are 2 T cell receptor beta chains from one specimen sequenced in a study of cytotoxic CD8 clonotypes in ibrutinib-treated CLL. TCRdb keeps only in-frame clones here, not all; method: immunoSEQ multiplex PCR. Of 110,000 to 150,000 clones in the sample, about 78% were seen once. Specimen: PBMCs, collected after 24 months of ibrutinib treatment. These receptor sequences come from a human donor with chronic lymphocytic leukemia.

About this clone itself: This same CDR3 is encoded by further DNA sequences in the sample. The chain has TRBV5-4 and TRBJ1-1; 8 nucleotides match TRBD1. The germline gives CDR1 SGHNT, CDR2 YYREEE (reference sequence). The V and J ends lost 4 bases and 1 base, in that order; junction bases with no gene match: 3. The CDR3 loop spans 14 amino acids. The CDR3: CASSRGQANTEAFF. CDR3 nucleotide sequence: TGTGCCAGCAGCCGGGGACAGGCGAACACTGAAGCTTTCTTT.

The chain couples TRBV5-4 to TRBJ2-7; 8 bases are shared with TRBD2. Germline V gene lookup returns CDR1 SGHNT and CDR2 YYREEE (reference sequence). The junction had 11 bases not matched to a gene; V was cut back by 6 bases and J by 0 bases. The CDR3 runs 16 residues. CDR3 bases: TGTGCCAGCACCCATGGGGGGCGGGGGGACTCCTACGAGCAGTACTTC. This gives the protein CASTHGGRGDSYEQYF.